The 9 T cell receptor beta chains presented below share a single source sample, sequenced in a study of spatial heterogeneity in lung cancer. Sample time point: sample taken at primary tumor resection. Tumor, nontumor lung or frozen PBMC supplied whole RNA, sequenced without sorting. In TCRdb, the 5' RACE reads were re-called with MiXCR into one record per CDR3 protein. The data contain roughly 40,000 distinct CDR3 sequences, 6.5% to 8.5% of them singletons. The material sequenced was PBMCs, taken at surgery. Receptors were obtained from a female donor with early-stage non-small cell lung cancer.

V and J are TRBV7-9 and TRBJ2-1, with 14 bases identical to TRBD2. The CDR3 runs to 15 residues. The germline gives CDR1 SEHNR, CDR2 FQNEAQ (reference sequence). V dropped 5 bases and J dropped 7; count of bases not matched to a gene: 4. The CDR3 DNA reads as TGTGCCAGCAGCGCCGGGACTAGCGGGGGTAATGAGCAGTTCTTC. This gives the protein CASSAGTSGGNEQFF. Variable domain in full (rest from reference TRBV7-9 and TRBJ2-1): DTGVSQNPRHKITKRGQNVTFRCDPISEHNRLYWYRQTLGQGPEFLTYFQNEAQLEKSRLLSDRFSAERPKGSFSTLEIQRTEQGDSAMYLCASSAGTSGGNEQFFGPGTRLTVL.

This chain links TRBV7-9 with TRBJ2-7; the D gene is possibly TRBD1 (6 bases). CDR1 and CDR2 (germline): SEHNR, FQNEAQ (reference sequence). The CDR3 extends over 15 amino acids. The V gene lost 5 bases and the J gene lost 1 base, with 15 bases spanning the gap. The CDR3 reads CASSLRSQGSYEQYF. CDR3 bases: TGTGCCAGCAGCCTAAGGTCACAGGGATCCTACGAGCAGTACTTC.

This clonotype was counted at least ten times. The rearrangement uses TRBV3-2 and TRBJ2-3; the DNA was not compared with TRBD1, the D call given in the table. TRBV3-2 is labeled a pseudogene. The CDR3 has 16 amino acids. DNA for the CDR3: TGTGCCAGCAGCCAGGTACCGGGAGCTCCAACAGATACGCAGTATTTT. Translated, it gives CASSQVPGAPTDTQYF.

Comment on this clonotype: A much more abundant neighbour one base away suggests this may be a read error. This rearrangement joins TRBV18 to TRBJ2-5; TRBD2 might be the D (6 bases). CDR3 size: 14 residues. In germline, CDR1 is KGHSH, CDR2 LQKENI. The CDR3 DNA reads as TGTGCCAGCTCAGGGAGTCTAGCGCTAGAGACCCGGTACTTC. Its protein is CASSGSLALETRYF.

This clonotype has more than one count but fewer than ten. This chain joins TRBV29-1 and TRBJ1-1; a weak D match, TRBD1 (6 bases). Deletions cut 6 bases from V and 4 bases from J, with 18 bases between. Germline-derived CDR1 and CDR2 are SQVTM and ANQGSEA. This CDR3 spans 14 amino acids. The CDR3 DNA reads as TGCAGCGTCGGAGGGGGAAAGCCGATCACTGAAGCTTTCTTT. Translating it yields CSVGGGKPITEAFF.

This clonotype occurred a few times. The chain recombines TRBV6-5 with TRBJ2-4, with 9 bases aligning to TRBD1. CDR3 length equals 15 residues. The germline gives CDR1 MNHEY, CDR2 SVGAGI. V was pared by 6 bases and J by 10 bases, with 13 bases of the junction left unmatched. DNA of the CDR3: TGTGCCAGCAGCACGGGACAGGGCCCTCGATTGATTCAGTACTTC. Translated, it gives CASSTGQGPRLIQYF.

The CDR3 sequence: CASSFTSGTDTGELFF. The CDR3 bases are TGCGCCAGCAGCTTTACCTCCGGGACAGACACCGGGGAGCTGTTTTTT. The chain employs TRBV5-1 and TRBJ2-2, with TRBD1 matching 7 bases. The germline V gene has CDR1 SGHRS and CDR2 YFSETQ. After removal of 2 bases from V and 3 bases from J, the junction contained 7 bases not matched to a gene. This CDR3 comprises 16 residues.

The V call is TRBV15, the J call TRBJ2-1; D uncertain. This CDR3 is 13 amino acids long. Per the germline V gene, CDR1 is LNHNV and CDR2 is YYDKDF (reference sequence). V was pared by 0 bases and J by 10 bases, with 10 bases between. The CDR3 here is CATSRDVSLEQFF. In DNA form, the CDR3 reads TGTGCCACCAGCAGAGATGTTTCCCTAGAGCAGTTCTTC.

This clonotype was observed many times. This rearrangement joins TRBV7-9 to TRBJ2-2; TRBD1 agrees at 9 bases. Germline V CDR1 and CDR2: SEHNR, FQNEAQ (reference sequence). The V segment lost 5 bases and the J segment 5 bases; nucleotides outside the gene matches: 9. The CDR3 contains 16 residues. The CDR3: CASSTGQQGATGELFF. DNA for the CDR3: TGTGCCAGCAGCACTGGGCAACAGGGGGCAACCGGGGAGCTGTTTTTT.